A selection of T cell receptor beta chains follows, all from one sample in a study of blood T cell repertoires in COVID-19. Generated by immunoSEQ multiplex PCR, the TCRdb table keeps only in-frame clones and is missing some. Here the sample spans approximately 200,000 clones, approximately 86% being singletons. The sample comprised PBMCs or T cells enriched from blood (not recorded which). These receptors originate from a man younger than 30 with acute COVID-19. The CDR3 runs from the conserved cysteine through the conserved F or W. Fields, in order: clone size, J gene, V gene, D gene, CDR3 protein, CDR3 DNA. The D gene is left open where the match is weak. Expanded clones get a size class; other rows say once, few or many, or leave the size out.

abundance: once; j_gene: TRBJ1-4; v_gene: TRBV30; d_gene: TRBD1; CDR3aa: CAWDPGQGPGGLFF; CDR3nt: TGTGCCTGGGATCCCGGACAGGGGCCCGGGGGACTGTTTTTT
abundance: .; j_gene: TRBJ2-1; v_gene: TRBV4-2; d_gene: TRBD2; CDR3aa: CASSQESGSSYNEQFF; CDR3nt: TGTGCCAGCAGCCAAGAAAGCGGGAGCTCCTACAATGAGCAGTTCTTC
abundance: .; j_gene: TRBJ2-1; v_gene: TRBV10-3; d_gene: TRBD1; CDR3aa: CAISQSGTGLINEQFF; CDR3nt: TGTGCCATCAGCCAATCCGGGACAGGGTTAATAAATGAGCAGTTCTTC
abundance: .; j_gene: TRBJ2-3; v_gene: TRBV20-1; d_gene: .; CDR3aa: CSASKEDTQYF; CDR3nt: TGCAGTGCTAGTAAGGAGGATACGCAGTATTTT
abundance: .; j_gene: TRBJ1-5; v_gene: TRBV18; d_gene: .; CDR3aa: CASSPRGSNQPQHF; CDR3nt: TGTGCCAGCTCACCACGTGGCAGCAATCAGCCCCAGCATTTT
abundance: .; j_gene: TRBJ2-1; v_gene: TRBV3-1/TRBV3-2; d_gene: TRBD2; CDR3aa: CASSPGTSGTSYNEQFF; CDR3nt: TGTGCCAGCAGCCCGGGGACTAGCGGGACATCCTACAATGAGCAGTTCTTC
abundance: .; j_gene: TRBJ2-7; v_gene: TRBV10-1; d_gene: TRBD2; CDR3aa: CASSDLNRDRSGLAVYEQYF; CDR3nt: TGCGCCAGCAGTGACTTAAACCGGGACAGGAGTGGACTAGCGGTTTACGAGCAGTACTTC
abundance: .; j_gene: TRBJ2-7; v_gene: TRBV2; d_gene: TRBD1; CDR3aa: CASSEGQGPGYEQYF; CDR3nt: TGTGCCAGCAGTGAAGGACAGGGGCCCGGGTACGAGCAGTACTTC
abundance: .; j_gene: TRBJ2-7; v_gene: TRBV28; d_gene: .; CDR3aa: CASGLSYEQYF; CDR3nt: TGTGCCAGTGGACTATCCTACGAGCAGTACTTC
abundance: once; j_gene: TRBJ2-1; v_gene: TRBV5-1; d_gene: .; CDR3aa: CASSFTGGDYNEQFF; CDR3nt: TGCGCCAGCAGCTTCACAGGGGGGGATTACAATGAGCAGTTCTTC
abundance: .; j_gene: TRBJ2-1; v_gene: TRBV28; d_gene: .; CDR3aa: CASSLFWTGVKNEQFF; CDR3nt: TGTGCCAGCAGTTTATTCTGGACGGGAGTGAAAAATGAGCAGTTCTTC
abundance: .; j_gene: TRBJ2-1; v_gene: TRBV30; d_gene: TRBD2; CDR3aa: CAWGGVAGVSANEQFF; CDR3nt: TGTGCCTGGGGCGGGGTAGCGGGAGTATCGGCCAATGAGCAGTTCTTC
abundance: .; j_gene: TRBJ2-7; v_gene: TRBV28; d_gene: TRBD2; CDR3aa: CASSPGLAALYEQYF; CDR3nt: TGTGCCAGCAGCCCGGGACTAGCGGCACTCTACGAGCAGTACTTC
abundance: .; j_gene: TRBJ2-1; v_gene: TRBV28; d_gene: .; CDR3aa: CASSFGGPYNEQFF; CDR3nt: TGTGCCAGCAGTTTCGGTGGGCCCTACAATGAGCAGTTCTTC
abundance: .; j_gene: TRBJ2-7; v_gene: TRBV28; d_gene: .; CDR3aa: CASTILGGGAKGYEQYF; CDR3nt: TGTGCCAGCACCATTTTGGGGGGAGGCGCGAAGGGCTACGAGCAGTACTTC
abundance: .; j_gene: TRBJ1-1; v_gene: TRBV7-9; d_gene: TRBD1; CDR3aa: CASDRGDTEAFF; CDR3nt: TGTGCGTCGGACAGGGGGGACACTGAAGCTTTCTTT
abundance: .; j_gene: TRBJ2-4; v_gene: TRBV2; d_gene: .; CDR3aa: CASSAGGIAKNIQYF; CDR3nt: TGTGCCAGCAGTGCTGGGGGGATAGCCAAAAACATTCAGTACTTC
abundance: .; j_gene: TRBJ2-1; v_gene: TRBV6-5; d_gene: .; CDR3aa: CAVGGSSSYNEQFF; CDR3nt: TGTGCCGTCGGCGGTTCAAGCTCCTACAATGAGCAGTTCTTC
abundance: once; j_gene: TRBJ2-7; v_gene: TRBV11-3; d_gene: TRBD1; CDR3aa: CASSLKGQGFGINYEQYF; CDR3nt: TGTGCCAGCAGCTTAAAGGGACAGGGATTCGGAATTAATTACGAGCAGTACTTC
abundance: once; j_gene: TRBJ2-3; v_gene: TRBV12-3/TRBV12-4; d_gene: .; CDR3aa: CASRLGADTQYF; CDR3nt: TGTGCCAGCAGGTTAGGAGCAGATACGCAGTATTTT
abundance: .; j_gene: TRBJ2-1; v_gene: TRBV4-2; d_gene: TRBD2; CDR3aa: CASSQESWLAGNYNEQFF; CDR3nt: TGTGCCAGCAGCCAAGAATCGTGGCTAGCGGGGAACTACAATGAGCAGTTCTTC
abundance: .; j_gene: TRBJ2-1; v_gene: TRBV4-1; d_gene: .; CDR3aa: CATPDEQFF; CDR3nt: TGCGCCACCCCAGATGAGCAGTTCTTC
abundance: .; j_gene: TRBJ1-4; v_gene: TRBV2; d_gene: TRBD1; CDR3aa: CASSSSLDRGFEKLFF; CDR3nt: TGTGCCAGCAGCTCCTCGTTGGACAGGGGATTTGAAAAACTGTTTTTT
abundance: few; j_gene: TRBJ2-1; v_gene: TRBV27; d_gene: .; CDR3aa: CASSLLGGSARSSYNEQFF; CDR3nt: TGTGCCAGCAGTTTATTAGGAGGGTCGGCGAGAAGCTCCTACAATGAGCAGTTCTTC
abundance: .; j_gene: TRBJ1-4; v_gene: TRBV18; d_gene: TRBD1; CDR3aa: CASSPSGGTGATNEKLFF; CDR3nt: TGTGCCAGCTCACCAAGTGGCGGGACAGGGGCAACTAATGAAAAACTGTTTTTT
abundance: .; j_gene: TRBJ2-1; v_gene: TRBV5-1; d_gene: .; CDR3aa: CASSSGSSYNEQFF; CDR3nt: TGCGCCAGCAGCTCGGGATCTTCCTACAATGAGCAGTTCTTC
abundance: .; j_gene: TRBJ1-1; v_gene: TRBV11-1; d_gene: TRBD1; CDR3aa: CASSPRRTGYFTEAFF; CDR3nt: TGTGCCAGCAGCCCCAGGCGGACAGGGTATTTCACTGAAGCTTTCTTT
abundance: .; j_gene: TRBJ2-7; v_gene: TRBV7-6; d_gene: .; CDR3aa: CASSLQTYEQYF; CDR3nt: TGTGCCAGCAGCTTGCAGACCTACGAGCAGTACTTC
abundance: once; j_gene: TRBJ2-7; v_gene: TRBV7-2; d_gene: .; CDR3aa: CASSPSTATTYEQYF; CDR3nt: TGTGCCAGCAGCCCATCGACAGCGACCACCTACGAGCAGTACTTC
abundance: .; j_gene: TRBJ1-3; v_gene: TRBV9; d_gene: .; CDR3aa: CASSLGGNSGNTIYF; CDR3nt: TGTGCCAGCAGTCTCGGGGGAAACTCTGGAAACACCATATATTTT
abundance: .; j_gene: TRBJ2-4; v_gene: TRBV18; d_gene: TRBD2; CDR3aa: CASSLRLAGGELAKNIQYF; CDR3nt: TGTGCCAGCTCACTAAGACTAGCGGGAGGGGAACTAGCCAAAAACATTCAGTACTTC
abundance: .; j_gene: TRBJ1-2; v_gene: TRBV29-1; d_gene: .; CDR3aa: CSVEEGRGYGYTF; CDR3nt: TGCAGCGTTGAGGAGGGGCGCGGCTATGGCTACACCTTC
abundance: .; j_gene: TRBJ2-1; v_gene: TRBV11-2; d_gene: TRBD2; CDR3aa: CASSRLAGGPYNEQFF; CDR3nt: TGTGCCAGCAGTCGACTAGCGGGAGGCCCCTACAATGAGCAGTTCTTC
abundance: once; j_gene: TRBJ2-5; v_gene: TRBV5-4; d_gene: TRBD2; CDR3aa: CASSHGTSGGGETQYF; CDR3nt: TGTGCCAGCAGCCACGGGACTAGCGGCGGGGGGGAGACCCAGTACTTC
abundance: few; j_gene: TRBJ2-1; v_gene: TRBV6-1; d_gene: .; CDR3aa: CASSESGQNNEQFF; CDR3nt: TGTGCCAGCAGTGAGTCAGGACAGAACAATGAGCAGTTCTTC
abundance: .; j_gene: TRBJ2-5; v_gene: TRBV6-5; d_gene: .; CDR3aa: CASSPGGRQETQYF; CDR3nt: TGTGCCAGCAGTCCCGGGGGGCGACAAGAGACCCAGTACTTC
abundance: .; j_gene: TRBJ2-2; v_gene: TRBV9; d_gene: .; CDR3aa: CASNRGGNTGELFF; CDR3nt: TGTGCCAGCAACAGGGGGGGAAACACCGGGGAGCTGTTTTTT
abundance: .; j_gene: TRBJ1-2; v_gene: TRBV12-3/TRBV12-4; d_gene: .; CDR3aa: CASSLGQPYGYTF; CDR3nt: TGTGCCAGCAGTTTGGGACAACCCTATGGCTACACCTTC
abundance: .; j_gene: TRBJ2-7; v_gene: TRBV6-2/TRBV6-3; d_gene: TRBD2; CDR3aa: CASSYLGLAETGSYEQYF; CDR3nt: TGTGCCAGCAGTTACCTGGGACTAGCGGAAACAGGTTCCTACGAGCAGTACTTC
abundance: .; j_gene: TRBJ2-1; v_gene: TRBV7-9; d_gene: .; CDR3aa: CASSLNIHEQFF; CDR3nt: TGTGCCAGCAGCTTAAACATCCATGAGCAGTTCTTC
abundance: once; j_gene: TRBJ1-1; v_gene: TRBV5-8; d_gene: TRBD1; CDR3aa: CASSLGQGYEAFF; CDR3nt: TGTGCCAGCAGCTTGGGACAGGGCTATGAAGCTTTCTTT
abundance: .; j_gene: TRBJ1-4; v_gene: TRBV28; d_gene: .; CDR3aa: CASSQGREVGKLFF; CDR3nt: TGTGCCAGCAGCCAGGGGAGGGAGGTGGGAAAACTGTTTTTT
abundance: .; j_gene: TRBJ1-3; v_gene: TRBV7-9; d_gene: TRBD1; CDR3aa: CASSPSGGFGNTIYF; CDR3nt: TGTGCCAGCAGCCCGTCAGGGGGATTTGGAAACACCATATATTTT
abundance: .; j_gene: TRBJ2-7; v_gene: TRBV11-2; d_gene: .; CDR3aa: CASSLGADYEQYF; CDR3nt: TGTGCCAGCAGCCTGGGGGCTGACTACGAGCAGTACTTC
abundance: .; j_gene: TRBJ2-5; v_gene: TRBV11-2; d_gene: .; CDR3aa: CASRGEEQETQYF; CDR3nt: TGTGCCAGCAGGGGGGAGGAGCAAGAGACCCAGTACTTC
abundance: .; j_gene: TRBJ2-7; v_gene: TRBV5-5; d_gene: TRBD2; CDR3aa: CASSLASGSYEQYF; CDR3nt: TGTGCCAGCAGCTTGGCTAGCGGCTCCTACGAGCAGTACTTC
abundance: .; j_gene: TRBJ2-7; v_gene: TRBV5-6; d_gene: TRBD1; CDR3aa: CASSLAHRGRSYEQYF; CDR3nt: TGTGCCAGCAGCTTGGCCCACAGGGGGCGCTCCTACGAGCAGTACTTC
abundance: .; j_gene: TRBJ2-5; v_gene: TRBV7-8; d_gene: .; CDR3aa: CASSRERGLRRGQETQYF; CDR3nt: TGTGCCAGCAGCAGGGAAAGGGGCCTCAGGAGGGGCCAAGAGACCCAGTACTTC
abundance: .; j_gene: TRBJ1-2; v_gene: TRBV7-2; d_gene: .; CDR3aa: CASSNRVIDYGYTF; CDR3nt: TGTGCCAGCAGCAACAGGGTAATAGACTATGGCTACACCTTC
abundance: .; j_gene: TRBJ1-1; v_gene: TRBV4-3; d_gene: .; CDR3aa: CASSHLLTGYTEAFF; CDR3nt: TGCGCCAGCAGCCATCTTCTTACAGGCTACACTGAAGCTTTCTTT
abundance: .; j_gene: TRBJ1-1; v_gene: TRBV5-1; d_gene: .; CDR3aa: CASKTDSIANTEAFF; CDR3nt: TGCGCCAGCAAGACAGATTCAATTGCGAACACTGAAGCTTTCTTT
abundance: once; j_gene: TRBJ2-5; v_gene: TRBV19; d_gene: .; CDR3aa: CASSIDSAGSQETQYF; CDR3nt: TGTGCCAGTAGTATAGATTCGGCAGGGTCGCAAGAGACCCAGTACTTC